The 26 T cell receptor beta chains listed next were all sequenced from one sample in a study of T cell changes during pregnancy in multiple sclerosis. Measured with immunoSEQ multiplex PCR; TCRdb has only the in-frame clones, and not every one. The data contain more than 85,000 clones, nearly 95% of them singletons. This sample comprised peripheral blood, obtained after pregnancy. The receptors were sampled from a female donor in good health, enrolled as a control in a pregnancy study.

The count of this clone is one. This chain uses TRBV29-1 with TRBJ2-7, with unresolved D. This CDR3 has 11 amino acids. Germline-derived CDR1 and CDR2 are SQVTM and ANQGSEA. Trimming took off 7 bases at V and 0 bases at J, with 7 bases between the two ends. CDR3 in amino acids: CSARSSYEQYF. DNA of the CDR3: TGCAGCGCTAGAAGCTCCTACGAGCAGTACTTC.

This clone was found once. The chain couples TRBV5-1 to TRBJ2-7, with D uncertain. CDR3 length: 14 amino acids. Germline CDR1 reads SGHRS; CDR2 reads YFSETQ. Between the trimmed V and J ends, which lost 3 bases and 4 bases, there was a span of 14 bases. The CDR3 is CASSSPATGYEQYF. As DNA, the CDR3 is TGCGCCAGCAGCTCCCCGGCAACCGGGTACGAGCAGTACTTC.

This clone showed up just a few times. The V gene is TRBV27, the J gene TRBJ2-2, with TRBD2 matching over 8 bases. The CDR3 is made up of 15 amino acids. V lost 0 bases to trimming and J lost 5 bases; unmatched junction nucleotides: 2. Germline V gene sequence: CDR1 MNHEY, CDR2 SMNVEV (reference sequence). The CDR3 sequence: CASSLSAGGTGELFF. The CDR3 DNA sequence: TGTGCCAGCAGTTTATCGGCGGGGGGTACCGGGGAGCTGTTTTTT.

This chain uses TRBV30 with TRBJ1-4; no reliable D call. Trimming pared 2 bases from V and 0 bases from J, leaving 16 bases between. Germline lookup yields CDR1 GTSNPN and CDR2 SVGIG (reference sequence). The CDR3 runs to 17 residues. CDR3 nucleotides: TGTGCCTGGAGTCCCCTTCGGGGAAAATCAACTAATGAAAAACTGTTTTTT. Its protein product is CAWSPLRGKSTNEKLFF. Based on the CDR3 plus reference TRBV30 and TRBJ1-4, the full variable domain is SQTIHQWPATLVQPVGSPLSLECTVEGTSNPNLYWYRQAAGRGLQLLFYSVGIGQISSEVPQNLSASRPQDRQFILSSKKLLLSDSGFYLCAWSPLRGKSTNEKLFFGSGTQLSVL.

V and J are TRBV7-9 and TRBJ2-1; the match to TRBD2 covers 11 bases. V lost 5 bases and J lost 8; bases outside the gene matches: 11. Germline V gene data show CDR1 as SEHNR and CDR2 as FQNEAQ (reference sequence). The CDR3 covers 16 residues. CDR3 in amino acids: CASSLLLAGEFYEQFF. In DNA form, the CDR3 reads TGTGCCAGCAGCCTATTACTAGCGGGAGAGTTCTATGAGCAGTTCTTC. Combining the CDR3 with reference TRBV7-9 and TRBJ2-1 gives the whole variable domain DTGVSQNPRHKITKRGQNVTFRCDPISEHNRLYWYRQTLGQGPEFLTYFQNEAQLEKSRLLSDRFSAERPKGSFSTLEIQRTEQGDSAMYLCASSLLLAGEFYEQFFGPGTRLTVL.

The genes are TRBV6-4 and TRBJ1-1; 7 nucleotides agree with TRBD1. Looked up from germline, CDR1 is MRHNA and CDR2 is SNTAGT. V lost 0 bases and J lost 5; bases outside the gene matches: 3. CDR3 length equals 14 residues. The CDR3 loop reads CASSDSTGITEAFF. The CDR3 region has the DNA TGTGCCAGCAGTGACTCGACAGGGATTACTGAAGCTTTCTTT.

This chain joins TRBV5-1 and TRBJ2-1; a possible D gene is TRBD1 (5 bases). The CDR3 is made up of 13 amino acids. V gave up 2 bases and J gave up 9 bases, with 12 bases separating them. Germline CDR1 reads SGHRS; CDR2 reads YFSETQ. CDR3 amino acids: CASSFLGEVEQFF. CDR3 in DNA: TGCGCCAGCAGCTTTCTAGGGGAAGTTGAGCAGTTCTTC.

This clone was seen once. The chain combines TRBV27 with TRBJ2-6; 7 bases agree with TRBD1. From germline, CDR1 is MNHEY and CDR2 SMNVEV (reference sequence). The CDR3 is 16 amino acids. V gave up 7 bases and J gave up 4 bases; unmatched junction bases: 10. The DNA for the CDR3 is TGTGCCAGCACTACACCGAGGGGGCTCGGGGCCAACGTCCTGACTTTC. Translated, it gives CASTTPRGLGANVLTF. The full variable domain, in which reference TRBV27 and TRBJ2-6 provide the parts outside the CDR3, is EAQVTQNPRYLITVTGKKLTVTCSQNMNHEYMSWYRQDPGLGLRQIYYSMNVEVTDKGDVPEGYKVSRKEKRNFPLILESPSPNQTSLYFCASTTPRGLGANVLTFGAGSRLTVL.

V usage is TRBV5-1 and J usage is TRBJ2-1, with D perhaps TRBD2 (7 bases). The CDR3 totals 16 residues. Germline V gives CDR1 SGHRS, CDR2 YFSETQ. V was clipped by 0 bases and J by 0 bases, with 10 bases between them. As DNA, the CDR3 is TGCGCCAGCAGCTTGGGGCGGGGGCTCTCCTACAATGAGCAGTTCTTC. It is translated as CASSLGRGLSYNEQFF.

The V and J genes are TRBV28 and TRBJ2-1; 7 positions match TRBD2. V lost 8 bases to trimming and J lost 7 bases; unmatched junction nucleotides: 11. The CDR3 covers 14 residues. Germline loops: CDR1 MDHEN, CDR2 SYDVKM. The CDR3 reads CASGPGGSLNEQFF. The CDR3 region has the DNA TGTGCCAGCGGACCGGGAGGATCCTTGAATGAGCAGTTCTTC.

The rearrangement links TRBV7-6 to TRBJ2-3; the match to TRBD1 covers 11 bases. Germline V gives CDR1 SGHVS, CDR2 FNYEAQ. This CDR3 is built from 16 residues. J gave up 5 bases and V 4 bases, and 8 bases lay outside the gene matches. DNA for the CDR3: TGTGCCAGCAGCTCAGGACAGGGGGCGCATTTAGATACGCAGTATTTT. It codes for CASSSGQGAHLDTQYF.

This chain links TRBV6-5 with TRBJ1-6, with 7 positions matching TRBD1. Germline V gene sequence: CDR1 MNHEY, CDR2 SVGAGI. The J segment lost 9 bases and the V segment lost 2 bases, leaving 4 bases of the junction unmatched. This CDR3 is built from 14 residues. DNA for the CDR3: TGTGCCAGCAGTTACGGGGACAGCGCTTCACCCCTCCACTTT. It yields the protein CASSYGDSASPLHF.

In the case of this clone: Distinct nucleotide sequences in the sample also encode this CDR3. V and J are TRBV5-1 and TRBJ2-5, with D tentatively TRBD1 (5 bases). This CDR3 comprises 13 residues. Germline values: CDR1 SGHRS, CDR2 YFSETQ. V lost 0 bases, J lost 2 bases, and 5 bases lay in between. The CDR3, as DNA: TGCGCCAGCAGCTTGGGACAGCAAGAGACCCAGTACTTC. Translation: CASSLGQQETQYF. The complete variable domain, with remaining parts taken from reference TRBV5-1 and TRBJ2-5, reads KAGVTQTPRYLIKTRGQQVTLSCSPISGHRSVSWYQQTPGQGLQFLFEYFSETQRNKGNFPGRFSGRQFSNSRSEMNVSTLELGDSALYLCASSLGQQETQYFGPGTRLLVL.

The rearrangement joins TRBV6-6 to TRBJ1-2, with D uncertain. Looked up from germline, CDR1 is MNHNY and CDR2 is SVGAGI (reference sequence). Trimming removed 7 bases from V and 4 bases from J, with 19 bases in between. The CDR3 consists of 15 residues. CDR3 in amino acids: CASNDPHDSFYGYTF. The CDR3 DNA follows: TGTGCCAGCAACGATCCCCATGACTCCTTCTATGGCTACACCTTC.

The chain recombines TRBV27 with TRBJ1-4, with D unclear. The V end lost 4 bases, the J end lost 0 bases, and 6 bases lay between the germline ends. In germline, CDR1 is MNHEY, CDR2 SMNVEV (reference sequence). The CDR3 totals 14 residues. CDR3 residues: CASSSPATNEKLFF. The CDR3 DNA is TGTGCCAGCAGTTCGCCAGCAACTAATGAAAAACTGTTTTTT. The whole variable domain, filled in from reference TRBV27 and TRBJ1-4, reads EAQVTQNPRYLITVTGKKLTVTCSQNMNHEYMSWYRQDPGLGLRQIYYSMNVEVTDKGDVPEGYKVSRKEKRNFPLILESPSPNQTSLYFCASSSPATNEKLFFGSGTQLSVL.

The V gene is TRBV25-1, the J gene TRBJ2-5; tentatively, D is TRBD2 (7 bases). This CDR3 contains 13 residues. Trimming stripped 2 bases from V and 5 bases from J, with 9 bases between. Germline V lookup: CDR1 MGHDK, CDR2 SYGVNS. CDR3 region: CASSERGGETQYF. Here the CDR3 DNA reads TGTGCCAGCAGTGAAAGGGGGGGTGAGACCCAGTACTTC.

V gene TRBV28 combines with J gene TRBJ2-7; tentative D call: TRBD2 (7 bases). From germline, CDR1 is MDHEN and CDR2 SYDVKM. V was pared by 3 bases and J by 4 bases, with 13 bases between. This CDR3 has 14 amino acids. CDR3 nucleotide sequence: TGTGCCAGCAGTTTTCGGGGGGCGGGTTACGAGCAGTACTTC. Its translation is CASSFRGAGYEQYF.

J is TRBJ2-1 and V is TRBV19; D ambiguous. The germline gives CDR1 LNHDA, CDR2 SQIVND (reference sequence). CDR3 length: 15 amino acids. Trimming stripped 4 bases from V and 6 bases from J, with 16 bases between. The CDR3 sequence: CASSSVPVQLNEQFF. As DNA, the CDR3 is TGTGCCAGTAGTAGTGTACCAGTACAGCTCAATGAGCAGTTCTTC.

V usage is TRBV9 and J usage is TRBJ2-1, with D perhaps matching TRBD1 (6 bases). The ends were cut back, 0 bases at V and 5 bases at J, with 15 bases in the middle. Germline V gives CDR1 SGDLS, CDR2 YYNGEE. The CDR3 is 16 residues long. CDR3 DNA: TGTGCCAGCAGCGTAGTGCGGCAGGGGATAAACAATGAGCAGTTCTTC. Encoded protein: CASSVVRQGINNEQFF.

The CDR3 sequence: CASSLEGGRADTQYF. Here the CDR3 DNA reads TGTGCCAGCAGCTTAGAGGGGGGGAGGGCAGATACGCAGTATTTT. The rearrangement links TRBV13 to TRBJ2-3, with D maybe TRBD2 (7 bases). V lost 1 base, J lost 4 bases, and 12 bases lay in between. This CDR3 is built from 15 residues. Looked up from germline, CDR1 is PRHDT and CDR2 is FYEKMQ (reference sequence). The whole variable domain, filled in from reference TRBV13 and TRBJ2-3, reads AAGVIQSPRHLIKEKRETATLKCYPIPRHDTVYWYQQGPGQDPQFLISFYEKMQSDKGSIPDRFSAQQFSDYHSELNMSSLELGDSALYFCASSLEGGRADTQYFGPGTRLTVL.

The V gene is TRBV4-2, the J gene TRBJ2-7; 7 bases fit TRBD1. Germline assignment: CDR1 LGHNA and CDR2 YNFKEQ. V lost 1 base and J lost 2; bases outside the gene matches: 8. CDR3 length: 16 amino acids. In DNA form, the CDR3 reads TGTGCCAGCAGCCAAGCCCGGGACAGCCGCACCTACGAGCAGTACTTC. It is translated as CASSQARDSRTYEQYF.

This chain links TRBV28 with TRBJ2-2; 9 bases match TRBD2. Germline V gene sequence: CDR1 MDHEN, CDR2 SYDVKM. The CDR3 is made up of 14 amino acids. Trimming at V came to 5 bases and at J to 6 bases, leaving 4 bases not matched to a gene. The CDR3 reads CASSPAGGPGELFF. CDR3 nucleotide sequence: TGTGCCAGCAGTCCAGCGGGGGGACCCGGGGAGCTGTTTTTT.

This chain uses TRBV2 with TRBJ2-5; D not certain. Per germline, CDR1 SNHLY and CDR2 FYNNEI. The CDR3 spans 13 residues. The ends were cut back, 4 bases at V and 1 base at J, with 7 bases in the middle. The CDR3 spells CASSALGQETQYF. The DNA of the CDR3 is TGTGCCAGCAGTGCCCTAGGCCAAGAGACCCAGTACTTC.

The rearrangement joins TRBV29-1 to TRBJ2-1, with a weak D call TRBD2 (6 bases). This CDR3 is built from 13 residues. V was pared by 4 bases and J by 4 bases, with 11 bases between. Per the germline V gene, CDR1 is SQVTM and CDR2 is ANQGSEA. The CDR3 DNA is TGCAGCGTTGCGGGACTGCGGTACAATGAGCAGTTCTTC. The encoded protein is CSVAGLRYNEQFF.

This chain connects TRBV14 to TRBJ2-7, with TRBD2 as a possible D gene (6 bases). Trimming left V 5 bases short and J 4 bases short, with 12 bases between. The CDR3 length is 13 residues. The germline gives CDR1 SGHDN, CDR2 FVKESK. The CDR3 region is CASSKGLAYEQYF. CDR3 in DNA: TGTGCCAGCAGCAAGGGGCTAGCGTACGAGCAGTACTTC.

The genes are TRBV10-3 and TRBJ2-1; D unresolved. With 0 bases removed from V and 4 bases from J, the gap between germline ends came to 10 bases. This CDR3 comprises 15 residues. The germline CDR1 and CDR2 sequences are ENHRY and SYGVKD. The CDR3 nucleotides are TGTGCCATCAGTGAGTCGGGCAGCCCTTACAATGAGCAGTTCTTC. Translation gives CAISESGSPYNEQFF.